The source of this TCR beta chain is a study of shared clonotypes between healthy human individuals. Every subset's genomic DNA went evenly onto several immunoSEQ plates. TCRdb's table, derived via immunoSEQ multiplex PCR, lists solely in-frame clones and lacks some. The sample has roughly 480,000 clones; 70% to 85% are singletons. This CDR3 spans 15 amino acids. Germline lookup yields CDR1 KGHSH and CDR2 LQKENI. V was pared by 6 bases and J by 0 bases, with 3 bases of the junction left unmatched. The material sequenced was PBMCs. The chain links TRBV18 to TRBJ2-7; 12 bases align to TRBD2. This TCR came from a woman in her thirties or forties in good health. Some clones in this sample may be carry-over from other donors' samples. In DNA, the CDR3 is TGTGCCAGCTCCCCGACTAGCGGGAGCTCCTACGAGCAGTACTTC. It is translated as CASSPTSGSSYEQYF. Variable domain in full (rest from reference TRBV18 and TRBJ2-7): NAGVMQNPRHLVRRRGQEARLRCSPMKGHSHVYWYRQLPEEGLKFMVYLQKENIIDESGMPKERFSAEFPKEGPSILRIQQVVRGDSAAYFCASSPTSGSSYEQYFGPGTRLTVT.